The rows below give T cell receptor beta chains drawn from one sample of a study of blood T cell repertoires in COVID-19. Only in-frame clones appear in the TCRdb table, and some are missing; sequencing was by immunoSEQ multiplex PCR. The sample includes about 69,000 clones, around 89% of them seen just once. Sample: peripheral blood. These receptor sequences come from a man aged 50 to 59 with acute or convalescent COVID-19. CDR3s include the opening cysteine and the closing phenylalanine or tryptophan. D genes are given only for firm matches. Not every row has a clone size; where given, it reads once, few, many or a size class.

clone_size cdr3_length d_call j_call v_call cdr3_nt cdr3_aa
once 15 . TRBJ1-3 TRBV7-2 TGTGCCAGCAGCTTAGGTGGGGGGGGAAGAAACACCATATATTTT CASSLGGGGRNTIYF
. 13 . TRBJ2-3 TRBV18 TGTGCCAGCTCACCACGAGCAGCGGATACGCAGTATTTT CASSPRAADTQYF
. 15 TRBD1 TRBJ1-1 TRBV10-3 TGTGCCATCAGTGCGGGACAGGTGGAAGGCACTGAAGCTTTCTTT CAISAGQVEGTEAFF
. 15 TRBD2 TRBJ2-1 TRBV11-3 TGTGCCAGCAGCTTGTTAGCGGGAGGGGCTGGTGAGCAGTTCTTC CASSLLAGGAGEQFF
. 15 . TRBJ1-1 TRBV18 TGTGCCAGCTCACCATATGCAGGGTTGAACACTGAAGCTTTCTTT CASSPYAGLNTEAFF
. 14 TRBD1 TRBJ2-7 TRBV27 TGTGCCAGCAGTTTAACAGGGGTTTCCCACGAGCAGTACTTC CASSLTGVSHEQYF
. 17 TRBD2 TRBJ2-1 TRBV19 TGTGCCAGTAGTATAGACTGGCGGGAGGGCCCTCGCGCCCAGCAGTTCTTC CASSIDWREGPRAQQFF
. 14 TRBD1 TRBJ1-5 TRBV6-5 TGTGCCAGCAGGAGGACGACAGGGTTTCAGCCCCAGCATTTT CASRRTTGFQPQHF
. 13 . TRBJ2-7 TRBV14 TGTGCCAGCAGCTTCTTTCAGGGTCCCCAGCAGTACTTC CASSFFQGPQQYF
. 13 . TRBJ2-5 TRBV12-3/TRBV12-4 TGTGCCAGCAGTGCGGAGGGGCGGGAGACCCAGTACTTC CASSAEGRETQYF
. 14 TRBD1 TRBJ2-7 TRBV14 TGTGCCAGCAGCCAGTGGACAGGGGGTTACGAGCAGTACTTC CASSQWTGGYEQYF
. 15 . TRBJ1-1 TRBV7-9 TGTGCCAGCAGCGACTACGGGAGAGGGAGGGCTGAAGCTTTCTTT CASSDYGRGRAEAFF
. 16 TRBD2 TRBJ2-1 TRBV6-1 TGTGCCAGCAGTGAATCAAGGACTAGCGGGAGTGATGAGCAGTTCTTC CASSESRTSGSDEQFF
. 13 . TRBJ1-6 TRBV30 TGTGCCTGGAGTGTACTTTCTAATTCACCCCTCCACTTT CAWSVLSNSPLHF
. 14 . TRBJ1-1 TRBV5-1 TGCGCCAGCAGCCCCGGAGCAGGGGACACTGAAGCTTTCTTT CASSPGAGDTEAFF
few 17 TRBD2 TRBJ2-1 TRBV25-1 TGTGCCAGCAGTGGTTTTAGCGGGAGGAAGTCCTACAATGAGCAGTTCTTC CASSGFSGRKSYNEQFF
. 14 . TRBJ1-2 TRBV29-1 TGCAGCGTTGTGGAGCTCGGTCAGGGCCTAGGCTACACCTTC CSVVELGQGLGYTF